Here is one TCR beta chain with its context. Its antigen is as yet unknown. This sample was included in a study of T-cell reconstitution after alpha-beta-depleted transplantation in children. Broader study findings: There were reportedly several hundred expanded graft clones from which alpha-beta T cells came about two months after transplant. Counts and diversity of T cells one year after transplant came mostly from newly produced T cells.

Germline CDR1 reads KGHSH; CDR2 reads LQKENI. The CDR3 runs to 16 residues. The V end was cut by 3 bases, the J end by 8 bases, with 19 bases between. TCRbeta library construction was performed incorporating unique molecular identifiers. Each CDR3 protein is one row after TCRdb ran MiXCR on the PCR reads. The top ten hold 58% of the sample, which has about 3,900 distinct CDR3 sequences, 24% seen once. V usage is TRBV18 and J usage is TRBJ1-4, with no clear D. This clonotype was sampled from a boy in the first two years of life who had a stem cell transplant for acute myeloid leukemia, so the T cells may come from the graft donor. The sequencing used PBMCs, mostly from graft donor cells, collected 60 days after TCRalphabeta/CD19-depleted stem cell transplant. CDR3 protein: CASSPDSTSFNEKLFF. In DNA, the CDR3 is TGTGCCAGCTCACCCGACTCGACCTCTTTTAACGAAAAACTGTTTTTT.